This entry lists 25 T cell receptor beta chains sequenced from one sample in a study of shared clonotypes between healthy human individuals. The data were produced by immunoSEQ multiplex PCR, yet TCRdb's version contains in-frame clones alone and is incomplete. The repertoire consists of about 580,000 clones, with 98% occurring once and the leading ten covering approximately 0.3%. Naive CD8 cells lacked CD45RO, underwent positive selection for CCR7 and left out terminally differentiated effector memory CD45RA+ cells. Sequencing was done on a sample of naive CD8+ T cells sorted from blood. The receptors derive from a man aged 25-40 years in good health.

The chain couples TRBV6-5 to TRBJ2-7; tentatively, D is TRBD2 (5 bases). V lost 4 bases to trimming and J lost 0 bases, with 7 bases between them. The CDR3 has 13 residues. Germline CDR1 reads MNHEY; CDR2 reads SVGAGI. In DNA, the CDR3 is TGTGCCAGCAGTTTGACTAACTCCTACGAGCAGTACTTC. Residues: CASSLTNSYEQYF.

The chain uses TRBV29-1 and TRBJ2-5, with TRBD2 matching over 11 bases. CDR1 and CDR2 (germline): SQVTM, ANQGSEA. The CDR3 contains 14 residues. After removal of 7 bases from V and 5 bases from J, the junction contained 9 bases not matched to a gene. The CDR3 sequence is CSGVLAGGRETQYF. CDR3 in DNA: TGCAGCGGTGTTCTAGCGGGAGGTCGGGAGACCCAGTACTTC.

The V call is TRBV9, the J call TRBJ1-2; TRBD1 agrees at 7 bases. The CDR3 length is 15 residues. Germline V gene sequence: CDR1 SGDLS, CDR2 YYNGEE. The junction had 13 bases not matched to a gene; V was cut back by 3 bases and J by 8 bases. In DNA form, the CDR3 reads TGTGCCAGCAGCGATGGGTTTAGGACAGGTTGGGGCTACACCTTC. This codes for CASSDGFRTGWGYTF.

This clone was seen once. The J gene is TRBJ2-5, the V gene TRBV5-6; 11 bases line up with TRBD2. The CDR3 contains 15 residues. With 0 bases clipped from V and 6 bases from J, the junction kept 4 bases outside the gene matches. Germline V gene lookup returns CDR1 SGHDT and CDR2 YYEEEE. CDR3 DNA: TGTGCCAGCAGCTTGGAAACTAGCGGGAGCCAGACCCAGTACTTC. Its translation is CASSLETSGSQTQYF.

This chain uses TRBV29-1 with TRBJ2-7, with 13 bases identical to TRBD2. Germline values: CDR1 SQVTM, CDR2 ANQGSEA. This CDR3 has 13 residues. Losses at the gene ends were 4 bases for V and 5 bases for J; bases not matched to a gene: 2. The CDR3 here is CSVGLAGGHEQYF. The CDR3 nucleotides are TGCAGCGTTGGACTAGCGGGAGGCCACGAGCAGTACTTC.

The CDR3 reads CASSLAGHYEQYF. CDR3 DNA sequence: TGCGCCAGCAGCTTAGCGGGGCACTACGAGCAGTACTTC. J is TRBJ2-7 and V is TRBV5-1; TRBD2 matches at 7 bases. Trimming took 2 bases from V and 3 from J; bases not matched to a gene: 2. Germline CDR1 SGHRS, CDR2 YFSETQ. The CDR3 is 13 residues long.

The chain joins TRBV7-2 to TRBJ2-1; the match to TRBD2 covers 10 bases. The CDR3 sequence is 16 residues long. The germline V gene encodes CDR1 SGHTA and CDR2 FQGNSA. J was trimmed by 7 bases and V by 4 bases; bases with no gene match: 10. CDR3 loop: CASSSQLAGRGNEQFF. CDR3 DNA sequence: TGTGCCAGCAGCTCTCAACTAGCGGGGAGGGGAAATGAGCAGTTCTTC. The entire variable domain, with the rest obtained from reference TRBV7-2 and TRBJ2-1, is as follows: GAGVSQSPSNKVTEKGKDVELRCDPISGHTALYWYRQSLGQGLEFLIYFQGNSAPDKSGLPSDRFSAERTGGSVSTLTIQRTQQEDSAVYLCASSSQLAGRGNEQFFGPGTRLTVL.

The rearrangement joins TRBV27 to TRBJ2-1; D is perhaps TRBD1 or TRBD2 (5 bases each). From germline, CDR1 is MNHEY and CDR2 SMNVEV (reference sequence). V was trimmed by 5 bases and J by 2 bases, leaving 13 bases between them. The CDR3 consists of 15 residues. DNA of the CDR3: TGTGCCAGCAGTCGGGAAGGGGTGCCCTACAATGAGCAGTTCTTC. Amino acid sequence: CASSREGVPYNEQFF.

The chain links TRBV7-3 to TRBJ2-7, with a possible D match to TRBD1 (5 bases). Trimming pared 5 bases from V and 0 bases from J, leaving 8 bases between. The CDR3 runs to 13 residues. The germline V gene has CDR1 SGHTA and CDR2 FQGTGA. CDR3 sequence: CASSQGFSYEQYF. CDR3 coding DNA: TGTGCCAGCAGCCAGGGCTTCTCCTACGAGCAGTACTTC.

The chain uses TRBV5-5 and TRBJ2-7; D unresolved. Trimming took off 0 bases at V and 5 bases at J, with 6 bases between the two ends. Germline V gives CDR1 SGHKS, CDR2 YYEKEE (reference sequence). This CDR3 has 12 residues. The CDR3 sequence: CASSLANHEQYF. CDR3 in DNA: TGTGCCAGCAGCTTGGCCAATCACGAGCAGTACTTC.

The chain employs TRBV5-1 and TRBJ2-1; D not certain. CDR3 length: 13 amino acids. Trimming removed 4 bases from V and 6 bases from J, with 11 bases in between. Germline CDR1 SGHRS, CDR2 YFSETQ. The CDR3: CASSEIGPNEQFF. CDR3 DNA: TGCGCCAGCAGCGAAATAGGGCCCAATGAGCAGTTCTTC.

The chain combines TRBV12-5 with TRBJ2-1; TRBD1 matches 8 bases. V shed 0 bases, J shed 9 bases, and the junction held 7 bases outside the gene matches. From germline, CDR1 is LGHNT and CDR2 FRNRAP. The CDR3 has 15 residues. CDR3 region: CASGLVLRGHVEQFF. The DNA for the CDR3 is TGTGCTAGTGGTTTGGTACTCAGGGGGCATGTTGAGCAGTTCTTC.

This clone was detected once. The rearrangement joins TRBV4-1 to TRBJ1-5; possible D gene TRBD1, 6 bases. Trimming stripped 0 bases from V and 4 bases from J, with 13 bases between. This CDR3 has 16 amino acids. Germline lookup yields CDR1 MGHRA and CDR2 YSYEKL. The CDR3 loop reads CASSQDPGGWNQPQHF. Here the CDR3 DNA reads TGCGCCAGCAGCCAAGATCCGGGGGGCTGGAATCAGCCCCAGCATTTT.

The table lists this clone with a count of one. The J gene is TRBJ1-3, the V gene TRBV7-6; the D is unclear. CDR1 and CDR2 from the germline V gene are SGHVS and FNYEAQ. The CDR3 is 15 amino acids. V lost 2 bases to trimming and J lost 0 bases, with 8 bases between them. The DNA of the CDR3 is TGTGCCAGCAGCTTACGGGCGAGCTCTGGAAACACCATATATTTT. Translation: CASSLRASSGNTIYF.

V usage is TRBV11-1 and J usage is TRBJ2-7; no firm D call. This CDR3 is built from 17 residues. Germline V lookup: CDR1 SGHAT, CDR2 FQDESV (reference sequence). V gave up 3 bases and J gave up 3 bases, with 21 bases separating them. In DNA, the CDR3 is TGTGCCAGCAGCTTCGGGCGCCGTAGCCGCCTGAACTACGAGCAGTACTTC. Amino acids: CASSFGRRSRLNYEQYF.

This chain links TRBV4-1 with TRBJ2-7, with 7 bases lining up with TRBD1. Looked up from germline, CDR1 is MGHRA and CDR2 is YSYEKL. The CDR3 is made up of 15 amino acids. The J segment lost 0 bases and the V segment lost 2 bases, leaving 4 bases of the junction unmatched. The CDR3 DNA reads TGCGCCAGCAGCCAAAAGGGGGCCCCCTCCTACGAGCAGTACTTC. Translation gives CASSQKGAPSYEQYF.

The chain employs TRBV5-4 and TRBJ2-5; D is uncertain. Germline-derived CDR1 and CDR2 are SGHNT and YYREEE (reference sequence). This CDR3 has 11 residues. Deletions cut 0 bases from V and 11 bases from J, with 8 bases between. The CDR3 DNA sequence: TGTGCCAGCAGCTTGGGACCCCTTCAGTACTTC. It is translated as CASSLGPLQYF.

The V gene is TRBV19, the J gene TRBJ2-7; 9 bases align to TRBD1. The CDR3 spans 14 residues. Germline CDR1 is LNHDA and CDR2 is SQIVND (reference sequence). V trimming: 6 bases; J trimming: 4 bases; junction bases outside the gene matches: 7. The DNA for the CDR3 is TGTGCCAGTAGCGGCGGACAGGGGTTTTACGAGCAGTACTTC. Its translation is CASSGGQGFYEQYF.

The gene calls are TRBV29-1 and TRBJ2-1; D perhaps matches TRBD2 (5 bases). Looked up from germline, CDR1 is SQVTM and CDR2 is ANQGSEA. V shed 5 bases and J shed 1 base, with 9 bases lying between them. The CDR3 runs 13 residues. The DNA of the CDR3 is TGCAGCGTTCGATTAGCGTCCTACAATGAGCAGTTCTTC. Translation gives CSVRLASYNEQFF.

The chain has TRBV28 and TRBJ2-3; 7 bases agree with TRBD2. V lost 5 bases to trimming and J lost 4 bases; unmatched junction nucleotides: 18. This CDR3 has 18 amino acids. Germline-derived CDR1 and CDR2 are MDHEN and SYDVKM. For the CDR3, the DNA is TGTGCCAGCAGTCCGACTGCCGTGCGGGAGATCGAGTCAGATACGCAGTATTTT. Protein product: CASSPTAVREIESDTQYF. Looking up the rest from reference TRBV28 and TRBJ2-3 gives the full variable domain: DVKVTQSSRYLVKRTGEKVFLECVQDMDHENMFWYRQDPGLGLRLIYFSYDVKMKEKGDIPEGYSVSREKKERFSLILESASTNQTSMYLCASSPTAVREIESDTQYFGPGTRLTVL.

This chain links TRBV27 with TRBJ2-1; D is possibly TRBD1 or TRBD2 (5 bases each). The length of the CDR3 is 12 residues. Germline CDR1 MNHEY, CDR2 SMNVEV (reference sequence). Trimming took off 3 bases at V and 9 bases at J, with 9 bases between the two ends. CDR3 loop: CASSFDSGEQFF. Here the CDR3 DNA reads TGTGCCAGCAGTTTCGACAGCGGTGAGCAGTTCTTC.

This chain links TRBV13 with TRBJ1-1; D unresolved. V was pared by 0 bases and J by 4 bases, with 3 bases between. CDR1 is PRHDT, CDR2 FYEKMQ, per germline (reference sequence). CDR3 length: 12 residues. The CDR3 reads CASSLGTTEAFF. CDR3 sequence (DNA): TGTGCCAGCAGCTTAGGTACCACTGAAGCTTTCTTT.

The CDR3 here is CASSQGSTVYQETQYF. CDR3 DNA sequence: TGCGCCAGCAGCCAAGGCTCGACAGTGTACCAAGAGACCCAGTACTTC. This sequence joins TRBV4-3 and TRBJ2-5, with a possible D match to TRBD1 (5 bases). The CDR3 sequence is 16 residues long. With 1 base removed from V and 0 bases from J, the gap between germline ends came to 12 bases. Germline V gives CDR1 LGHNA, CDR2 YSLEER.

CDR3 DNA sequence: TGTGCCAGCTCACCCGGCACTAGCACAGATACGCAGTATTTT. It translates to CASSPGTSTDTQYF. The V gene is TRBV18, the J gene TRBJ2-3; unclear D gene. The V end lost 3 bases, the J end lost 0 bases, and 7 bases lay between the germline ends. Germline CDR1 reads KGHSH; CDR2 reads LQKENI. The CDR3 is 14 amino acids.

The rearrangement links TRBV7-9 to TRBJ2-1; 11 bases line up with TRBD2. Germline V gene lookup returns CDR1 SEHNR and CDR2 FQNEAQ (reference sequence). CDR3 length equals 16 residues. J gave up 2 bases and V 4 bases, and 4 bases lay outside the gene matches. This CDR3 reads CASSSLAGVTYNEQFF. The CDR3 region has the DNA TGTGCCAGCAGCTCACTAGCGGGAGTCACCTACAATGAGCAGTTCTTC.